These 12 T cell receptor beta chains originate from one sample sequenced in a study of cytomegalovirus exposure and HLA in healthy donors (dated by TCRdb to 2016 to 2017). Preparation of the library involved the immunoSEQ multiplex PCR assay. For the multiplex PCR, a mixture combining 60 forward primers for TCR Vbeta segments and 13 reverse primers for TCR Jbeta segments was used. As stored in TCRdb, this immuneACCESS dataset retains in-frame rearrangements with V and J assigned. A fraction of the clones does not appear; measured against another copy, unresolved V genes explain less than half of the discrepancy, and the remainder lacks a known reason. The sample yields over 60,000 clones; around 76% were counted once. The ten largest clones capture around 3.3% of the sample. The specimen sequenced was PBMCs. These receptors came from a man younger than 30 in good health and CMV-seronegative.

The rearrangement links TRBV5-6 to TRBJ2-4, with 8 bases fitting TRBD1. Germline V lookup: CDR1 SGHDT, CDR2 YYEEEE. This CDR3 comprises 13 residues. The J segment lost 7 bases and the V segment lost 4 bases, leaving 4 bases of the junction unmatched. The CDR3, as DNA: TGTGCCAGCAGCCGGACAGGGCCCAACATTCAGTACTTC. It codes for CASSRTGPNIQYF.

This chain links TRBV4-1 with TRBJ1-4, with 8 bases aligning to TRBD1. Germline-derived CDR1 and CDR2 are MGHRA and YSYEKL. The CDR3 covers 17 residues. J was trimmed by 1 base and V by 2 bases; bases with no gene match: 6. CDR3 nucleotides: TGCGCCAGCAGCCAATGGACAGGGATCCAAACTAATGAAAAACTGTTTTTT. It encodes CASSQWTGIQTNEKLFF.

This clone came up once. The J gene is TRBJ1-5, the V gene TRBV6-1, with TRBD1 matching 7 bases. CDR1 and CDR2 (germline): MNHNS, SASEGT. Losses at the gene ends were 1 base for V and 4 bases for J; bases not matched to a gene: 7. The CDR3 loop spans 16 amino acids. In nucleotides, the CDR3 is TGTGCCAGCAGTGAAGTGGGGACAGCACGAAATCAGCCCCAGCATTTT. Its protein product is CASSEVGTARNQPQHF.

This rearrangement joins TRBV28 to TRBJ2-2, with TRBD2 matching 10 bases. The CDR3 extends over 17 amino acids. The J segment lost 4 bases and the V segment lost 4 bases, leaving 9 bases of the junction unmatched. Germline V lookup: CDR1 MDHEN, CDR2 SYDVKM. The CDR3 loop is CASSWSGGARGTGELFF. DNA of the CDR3: TGTGCCAGCAGTTGGAGCGGGGGGGCTCGGGGCACCGGGGAGCTGTTTTTT.

The V call is TRBV10-1, the J call TRBJ2-7; D may be TRBD1 (5 bases). With 2 bases removed from V and 2 bases from J, the gap between germline ends came to 7 bases. Germline CDR1 and CDR2: WNHNN and SYGVQD (reference sequence). The CDR3 runs to 13 residues. CDR3 sequence: CASSEKTAYEQYV. The CDR3 nucleotides read TGCGCCAGCAGTGAGAAGACAGCCTACGAGCAGTACGTC.

The chain is built from TRBV28 and TRBJ2-4; TRBD1 aligns across 8 bases. CDR1 is MDHEN and CDR2 is SYDVKM in the germline V gene. The CDR3 is made up of 20 amino acids. Unmatched junction bases numbered 17, after V lost 4 bases and J lost 0 bases. The CDR3 sequence: CASSSHRGTEHTLAKNIQYF. The CDR3 DNA reads as TGTGCCAGCAGTTCCCACAGGGGGACGGAACATACCCTAGCCAAAAACATTCAGTACTTC.

A few counts support this clone. V gene TRBV27 combines with J gene TRBJ1-5; D gene uncertain. Germline CDR1 reads MNHEY; CDR2 reads SMNVEV (reference sequence). Trimming pared 1 base from V and 1 base from J, leaving 8 bases between. The CDR3 is 15 amino acids. The CDR3, as DNA: TGTGCCAGCAGTTTATTCGGTTACAGCAATCAGCCCCAGCATTTT. It encodes CASSLFGYSNQPQHF.

The gene calls are TRBV30 and TRBJ2-1; D call uncertain. The V gene's germline CDR1 is GTSNPN and CDR2 SVGIG (reference sequence). CDR3 length: 15 amino acids. Between the trimmed V and J ends, which lost 5 bases and 0 bases, there was a span of 14 bases. In nucleotides, the CDR3 is TGTGCCTGGGCCAGACTTCTTCTCTCCTACAATGAGCAGTTCTTC. This codes for CAWARLLLSYNEQFF.

The chain uses TRBV25-1 and TRBJ2-2; D may be TRBD1 (5 bases). The CDR3 runs 14 residues. V was clipped by 3 bases and J by 3 bases, with 8 bases between them. Germline CDR1 is MGHDK and CDR2 is SYGVNS. In DNA form, the CDR3 reads TGTGCCAGCAGTGAGCAGGGCGACACCGGGGAGCTGTTTTTT. This gives the protein CASSEQGDTGELFF. Using reference TRBV25-1 and TRBJ2-2 for the parts outside the CDR3, the full variable domain is EADIYQTPRYLVIGTGKKITLECSQTMGHDKMYWYQQDPGMELHLIHYSYGVNSTEKGDLSSESTVSRIRTEHFPLTLESARPSHTSQYLCASSEQGDTGELFFGEGSRLTVL.

This clone has a handful of counts. The rearrangement joins TRBV9 to TRBJ2-1; no reliable D call. This CDR3 is built from 12 residues. Germline lookup yields CDR1 SGDLS and CDR2 YYNGEE. The V gene lost 4 bases and the J gene lost 10 bases, with 12 bases spanning the gap. The CDR3 DNA reads TGTGCCAGCAGCCGTGCGGCGAACGAGCAGTTCTTC. This codes for CASSRAANEQFF.

The chain is built from TRBV2 and TRBJ2-7; 7 nucleotides line up with TRBD2. The CDR3 is 15 amino acids. V shed 3 bases and J 2 bases; nucleotides not matched to a gene: 7. Germline CDR1 and CDR2: SNHLY and FYNNEI. CDR3 nucleotides: TGTGCCAGCAGTGAGATTGGACGGGGGGCCTACGAGCAGTACTTC. It yields the protein CASSEIGRGAYEQYF.

This chain uses TRBV10-2 with TRBJ2-1; D is unresolved. The germline V gene has CDR1 WSHSY and CDR2 SAAADI. Trimming pared 3 bases from V and 2 bases from J, leaving 5 bases between. The CDR3 covers 13 residues. The CDR3 DNA reads as TGCGCCAGCAGTGATTCAGCCTACAATGAGCAGTTCTTC. Translation gives CASSDSAYNEQFF.